A single TCR beta chain is shown here with its context. In the study's own analysis: The authors estimated nucleated cell counts from reference gene primer amplification. The data were produced by immunoSEQ multiplex PCR, yet TCRdb's version contains in-frame clones alone and is incomplete. V and J calls and clone size are given by that table; D and trimming were obtained from the DNA. This sample has 270,000 or so clones, with around 93% found just once. These data are taken from a study of blood T cell repertoires in COVID-19. Study in general: The study drew acute and convalescent COVID-19 samples from the United States, Italy and Spain.

This CDR3 is built from 13 residues. The germline V gene has CDR1 SNHLY and CDR2 FYNNEI. V lost 4 bases and J lost 4, with 10 bases in between. This TCR was recovered from a man aged 35 to 55 who had been exposed to COVID-19. Sequencing input: PBMCs or T cells enriched from blood (not recorded which). The chain uses TRBV2 and TRBJ1-1; D may be TRBD1 (6 bases). The DNA of the CDR3 is TGTGCCAGCAGTGTGGGGGGGCTCACTGAAGCTTTCTTT. Its protein product is CASSVGGLTEAFF. The full variable domain, in which reference TRBV2 and TRBJ1-1 provide the parts outside the CDR3, is EPEVTQTPSHQVTQMGQEVILRCVPISNHLYFYWYRQILGQKVEFLVSFYNNEISEKSEIFDDQFSVERPDGSNFTLKIRSTKLEDSAMYFCASSVGGLTEAFFGQGTRLTVV.